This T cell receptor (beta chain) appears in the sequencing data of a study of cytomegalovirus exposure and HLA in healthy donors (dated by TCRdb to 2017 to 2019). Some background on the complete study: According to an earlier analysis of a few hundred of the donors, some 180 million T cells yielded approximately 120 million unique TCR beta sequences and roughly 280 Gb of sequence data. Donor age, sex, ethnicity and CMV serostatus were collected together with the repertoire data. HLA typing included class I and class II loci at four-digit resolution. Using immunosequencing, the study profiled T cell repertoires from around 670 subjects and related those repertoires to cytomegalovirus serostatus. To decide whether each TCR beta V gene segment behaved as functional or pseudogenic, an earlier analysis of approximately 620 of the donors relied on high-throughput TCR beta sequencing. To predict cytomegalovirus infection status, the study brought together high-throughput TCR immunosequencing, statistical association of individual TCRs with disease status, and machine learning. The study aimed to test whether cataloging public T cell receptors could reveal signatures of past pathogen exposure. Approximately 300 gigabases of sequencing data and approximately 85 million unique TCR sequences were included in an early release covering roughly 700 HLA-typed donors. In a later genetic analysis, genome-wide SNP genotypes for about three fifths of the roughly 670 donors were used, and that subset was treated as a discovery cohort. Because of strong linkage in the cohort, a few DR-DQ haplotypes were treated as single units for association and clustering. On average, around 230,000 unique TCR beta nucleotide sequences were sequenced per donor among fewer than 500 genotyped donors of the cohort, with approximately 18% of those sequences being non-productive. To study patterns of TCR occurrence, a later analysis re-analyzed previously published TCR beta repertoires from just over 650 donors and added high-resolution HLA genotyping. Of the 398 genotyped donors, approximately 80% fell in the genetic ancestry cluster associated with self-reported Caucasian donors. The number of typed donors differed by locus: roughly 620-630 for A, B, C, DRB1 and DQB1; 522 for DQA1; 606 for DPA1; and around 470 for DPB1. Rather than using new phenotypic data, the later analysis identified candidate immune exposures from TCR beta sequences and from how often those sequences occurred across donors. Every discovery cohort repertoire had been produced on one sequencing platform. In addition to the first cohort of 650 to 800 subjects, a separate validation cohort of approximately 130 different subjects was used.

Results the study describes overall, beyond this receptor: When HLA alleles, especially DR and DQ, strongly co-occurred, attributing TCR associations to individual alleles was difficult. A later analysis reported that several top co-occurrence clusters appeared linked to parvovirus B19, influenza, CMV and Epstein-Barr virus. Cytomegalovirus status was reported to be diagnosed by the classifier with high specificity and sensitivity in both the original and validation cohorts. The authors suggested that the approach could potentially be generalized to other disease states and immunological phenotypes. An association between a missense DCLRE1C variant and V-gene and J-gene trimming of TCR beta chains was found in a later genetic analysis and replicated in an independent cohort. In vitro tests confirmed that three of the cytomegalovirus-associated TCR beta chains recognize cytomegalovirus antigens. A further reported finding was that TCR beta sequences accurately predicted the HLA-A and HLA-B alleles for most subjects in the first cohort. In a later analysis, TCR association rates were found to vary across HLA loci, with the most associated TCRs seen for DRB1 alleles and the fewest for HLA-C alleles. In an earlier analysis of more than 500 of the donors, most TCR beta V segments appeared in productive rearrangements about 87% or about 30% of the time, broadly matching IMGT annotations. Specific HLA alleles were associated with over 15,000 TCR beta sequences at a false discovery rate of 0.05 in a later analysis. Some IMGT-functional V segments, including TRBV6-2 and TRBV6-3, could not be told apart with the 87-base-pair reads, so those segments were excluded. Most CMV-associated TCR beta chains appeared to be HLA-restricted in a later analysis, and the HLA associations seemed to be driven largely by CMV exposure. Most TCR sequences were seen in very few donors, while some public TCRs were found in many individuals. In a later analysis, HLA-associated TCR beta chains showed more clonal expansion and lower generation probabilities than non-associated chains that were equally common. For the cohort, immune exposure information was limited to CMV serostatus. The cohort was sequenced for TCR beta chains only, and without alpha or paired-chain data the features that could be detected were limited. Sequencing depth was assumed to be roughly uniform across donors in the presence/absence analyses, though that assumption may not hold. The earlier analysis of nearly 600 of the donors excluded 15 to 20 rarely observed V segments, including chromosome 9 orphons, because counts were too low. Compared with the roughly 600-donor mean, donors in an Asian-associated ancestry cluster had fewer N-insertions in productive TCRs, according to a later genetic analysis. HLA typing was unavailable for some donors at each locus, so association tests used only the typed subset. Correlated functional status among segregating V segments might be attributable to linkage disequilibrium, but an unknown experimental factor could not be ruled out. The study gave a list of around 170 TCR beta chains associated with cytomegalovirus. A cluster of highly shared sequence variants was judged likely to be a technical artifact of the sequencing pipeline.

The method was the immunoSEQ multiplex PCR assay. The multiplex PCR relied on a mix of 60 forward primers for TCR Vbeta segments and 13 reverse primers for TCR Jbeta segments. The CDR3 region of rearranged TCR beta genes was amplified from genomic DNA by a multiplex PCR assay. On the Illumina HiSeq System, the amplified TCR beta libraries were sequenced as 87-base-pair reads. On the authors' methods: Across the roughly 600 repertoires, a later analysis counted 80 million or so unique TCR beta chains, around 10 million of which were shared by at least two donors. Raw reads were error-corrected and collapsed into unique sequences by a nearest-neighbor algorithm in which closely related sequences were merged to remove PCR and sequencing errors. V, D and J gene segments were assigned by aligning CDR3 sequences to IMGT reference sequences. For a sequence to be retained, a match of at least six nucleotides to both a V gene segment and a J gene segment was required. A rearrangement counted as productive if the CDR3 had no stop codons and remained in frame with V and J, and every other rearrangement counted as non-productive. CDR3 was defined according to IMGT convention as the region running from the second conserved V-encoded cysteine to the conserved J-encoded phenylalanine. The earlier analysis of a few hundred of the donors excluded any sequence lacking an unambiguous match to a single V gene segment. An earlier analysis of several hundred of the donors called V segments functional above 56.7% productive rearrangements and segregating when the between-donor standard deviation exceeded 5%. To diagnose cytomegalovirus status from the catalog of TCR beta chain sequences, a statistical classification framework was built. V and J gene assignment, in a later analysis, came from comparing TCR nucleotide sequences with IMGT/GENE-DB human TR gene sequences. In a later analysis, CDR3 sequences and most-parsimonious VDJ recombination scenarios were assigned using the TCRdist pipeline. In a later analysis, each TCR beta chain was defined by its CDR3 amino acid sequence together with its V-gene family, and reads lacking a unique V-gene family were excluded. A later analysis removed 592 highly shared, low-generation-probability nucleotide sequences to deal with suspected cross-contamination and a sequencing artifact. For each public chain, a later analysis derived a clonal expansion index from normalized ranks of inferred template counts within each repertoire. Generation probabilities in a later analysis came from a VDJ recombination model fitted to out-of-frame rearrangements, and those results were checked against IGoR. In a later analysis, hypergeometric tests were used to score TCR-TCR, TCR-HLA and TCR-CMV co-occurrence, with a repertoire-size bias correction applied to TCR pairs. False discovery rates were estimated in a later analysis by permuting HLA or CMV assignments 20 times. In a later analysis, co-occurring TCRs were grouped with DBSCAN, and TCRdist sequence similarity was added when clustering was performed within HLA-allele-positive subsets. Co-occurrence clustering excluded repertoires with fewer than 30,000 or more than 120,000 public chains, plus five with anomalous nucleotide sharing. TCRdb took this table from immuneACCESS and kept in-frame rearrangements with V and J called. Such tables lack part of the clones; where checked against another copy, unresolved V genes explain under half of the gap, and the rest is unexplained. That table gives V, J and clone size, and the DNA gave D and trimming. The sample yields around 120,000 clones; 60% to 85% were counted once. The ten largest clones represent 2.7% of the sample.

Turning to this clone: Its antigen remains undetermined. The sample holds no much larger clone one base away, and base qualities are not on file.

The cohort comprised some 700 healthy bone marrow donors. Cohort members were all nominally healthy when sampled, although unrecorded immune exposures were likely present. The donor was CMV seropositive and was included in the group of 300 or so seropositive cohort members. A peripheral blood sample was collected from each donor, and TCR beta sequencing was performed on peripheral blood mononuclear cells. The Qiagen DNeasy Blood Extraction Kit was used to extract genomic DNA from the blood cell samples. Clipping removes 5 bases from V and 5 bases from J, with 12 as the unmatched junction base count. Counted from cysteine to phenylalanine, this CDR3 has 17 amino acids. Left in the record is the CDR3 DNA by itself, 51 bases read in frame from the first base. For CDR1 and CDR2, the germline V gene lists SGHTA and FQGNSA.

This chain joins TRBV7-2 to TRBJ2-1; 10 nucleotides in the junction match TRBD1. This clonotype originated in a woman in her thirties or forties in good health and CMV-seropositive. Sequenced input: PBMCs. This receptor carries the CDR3 CASSPWIRDRGNNEQFF. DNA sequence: TGTGCCAGCAGCCCCTGGATTCGGGACAGGGGCAACAATGAGCAGTTCTTC.